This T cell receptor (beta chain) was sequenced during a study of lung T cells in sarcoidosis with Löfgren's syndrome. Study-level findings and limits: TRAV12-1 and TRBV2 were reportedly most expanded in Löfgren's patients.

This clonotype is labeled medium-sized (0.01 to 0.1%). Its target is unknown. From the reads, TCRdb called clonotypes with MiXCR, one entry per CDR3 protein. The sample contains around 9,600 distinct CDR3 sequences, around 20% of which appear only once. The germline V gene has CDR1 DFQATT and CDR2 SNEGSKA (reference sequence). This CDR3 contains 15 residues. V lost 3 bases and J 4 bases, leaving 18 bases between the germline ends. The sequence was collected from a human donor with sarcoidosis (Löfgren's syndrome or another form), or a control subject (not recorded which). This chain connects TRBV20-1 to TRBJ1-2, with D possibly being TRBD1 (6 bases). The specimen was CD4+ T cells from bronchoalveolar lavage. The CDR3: CSASQQGLVFYGYTF. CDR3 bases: TGCAGTGCTAGTCAACAGGGCTTAGTCTTCTATGGCTACACCTTC.